Below, 21 T cell receptor beta chains from the same sample are listed, as sequenced in a study of blood T cells in healthy people across ages. With a J-beta primer mix and a sample-barcoded 5' primer, a second PCR ran roughly 6 to 11 cycles. One entry per CDR3 protein, called by TCRdb with MiXCR from the 5' RACE reads. The data contain around 990,000 distinct CDR3 sequences, under 30% of them seen just once; the ten biggest clones take up around 0.75%. These sequences were also reported in another study, on T cells of mothers and their children.

Specimen: blood. These receptors all come from a girl aged 2 to 10 in good health.

This chain links TRBV7-9 with TRBJ1-1; D not resolved. This CDR3 spans 12 amino acids. With 2 bases removed from V and 3 bases from J, the gap between germline ends came to 4 bases. CDR1 SEHNR and CDR2 FQNEAQ come from the germline V gene (reference sequence). CDR3 in DNA: TGTGCCAGCAGCTTATCTTACACTGAAGCTTTCTTT. Protein sequence: CASSLSYTEAFF.

Only a few counts were recorded for this clonotype. This chain uses TRBV5-1 with TRBJ2-5; D gene ambiguous. The V and J ends lost 0 bases and 4 bases respectively, with 13 bases between them. Germline-derived CDR1 and CDR2 are SGHRS and YFSETQ. This CDR3 has 15 residues. The DNA of the CDR3 is TGCGCCAGCAGCTTGGAAACAGACCCGGGAGAGACCCAGTACTTC. Its protein product is CASSLETDPGETQYF.

This clonotype was seen once. The gene calls are TRBV24-1 and TRBJ2-7; 7 nucleotides match TRBD1. Per germline, CDR1 KGHDR and CDR2 SFDVKD. This CDR3 comprises 16 residues. The junction had 11 bases not matched to a gene; V was cut back by 4 bases and J by 3 bases. Written as DNA, the CDR3 is TGTGCCACCAGTGAGAGGACAGGCTTTGGGGACTACGAGCAGTACTTC. Residues: CATSERTGFGDYEQYF.

The chain joins TRBV7-6 to TRBJ1-4, with D perhaps TRBD1 (5 bases). The CDR3 has 13 amino acids. The V and J ends lost 3 bases and 8 bases respectively, with 10 bases between them. The germline V gene encodes CDR1 SGHVS and CDR2 FNYEAQ. The CDR3 nucleotides are TGTGCCAGCAGCTTGAATAGACAGGAAAAACTGTTTTTT. This sequence encodes CASSLNRQEKLFF.

The V gene is TRBV7-2, the J gene TRBJ1-4; D not certain. The CDR3 is made up of 14 amino acids. The germline V gene encodes CDR1 SGHTA and CDR2 FQGNSA. The V end lost 0 bases, the J end lost 7 bases, and 9 bases lay between the germline ends. The CDR3 bases are TGTGCCAGCAGCTTAGCTCGGACCCCTGAAAAACTGTTTTTT. Translation: CASSLARTPEKLFF.

This clonotype was detected only a few times. The rearrangement uses TRBV29-1 and TRBJ2-1; D is possibly TRBD2 (6 bases). V was clipped by 5 bases and J by 5 bases, with 13 bases between them. This CDR3 has 13 amino acids. The V gene's germline CDR1 is SQVTM and CDR2 ANQGSEA. DNA for the CDR3: TGCAGCGTTCTCTCAGGCGGGAACAATGAGCAGTTCTTC. The encoded protein is CSVLSGGNNEQFF.

This chain uses TRBV9 with TRBJ2-5; D unresolved. The DNA end is more similar to TRBJ2-7, so the J call may be wrong. CDR1 is SGDLS, CDR2 YYNGEE, per germline. This CDR3 is built from 15 residues. CDR3 coding DNA: TGTGCCAGCAGCGTAGAGGACCGCCCTACCTACGAGCAGTACTTC. Translation gives CASSVEDRPTYEQYF.

This chain links TRBV20-1 with TRBJ1-2; a possible D gene is TRBD1 (6 bases). V dropped 7 bases and J dropped 6 bases, with 15 bases sitting between them. Germline values: CDR1 DFQATT, CDR2 SNEGSKA (reference sequence). The CDR3 runs 12 residues. CDR3 sequence reads: CSVSWGADGYTF. For the CDR3, the DNA is TGCAGTGTCAGTTGGGGGGCGGATGGCTACACCTTC.

The chain uses TRBV6-4 and TRBJ2-2; D remains unclear. Germline values: CDR1 MRHNA, CDR2 SNTAGT. Trimming shortened V by 0 bases and J by 1 base, and 9 bases separated the two germline ends. This CDR3 region has 16 residues. The CDR3 here is CASSDSNLRNTGELFF. CDR3 nucleotides: TGTGCCAGCAGTGACTCGAATCTCAGGAACACCGGGGAGCTGTTTTTT.

This clonotype was counted only a few times. CDR3 sequence reads: CASSYQRAETDTQYF. In nucleotides, the CDR3 is TGTGCCAGCAGCTACCAACGGGCTGAAACAGATACGCAGTATTTT. The genes are TRBV11-2 and TRBJ2-3; D ambiguous. The CDR3 spans 15 residues. The ends were cut back, 4 bases at V and 3 bases at J, with 14 bases in the middle. CDR1 is SGHAT and CDR2 is FQNNGV in the germline V gene. The full variable domain, rest sourced from reference TRBV11-2 and TRBJ2-3, is EAGVAQSPRYKIIEKRQSVAFWCNPISGHATLYWYQQILGQGPKLLIQFQNNGVVDDSQLPKDRFSAERLKGVDSTLKIQPAKLEDSAVYLCASSYQRAETDTQYFGPGTRLTVL.

This clonotype was seen once. The genes are TRBV7-2 and TRBJ1-1; TRBD1 matches 9 bases. The V gene end was trimmed by 6 bases and the J gene end by 6 bases; junction bases not matched to a gene: 14. The germline CDR1 and CDR2 sequences are SGHTA and FQGNSA. The CDR3 is 16 amino acids. In DNA, the CDR3 is TGTGCCAGCAGATTGCCGTCCGGGACAGGGAGCGCTGAAGCTTTCTTT. This encodes CASRLPSGTGSAEAFF.

The chain employs TRBV7-6 and TRBJ2-7, with unresolved D. CDR1 and CDR2 (germline): SGHVS, FNYEAQ. The CDR3 covers 14 residues. Trimming removed 5 bases from V and 1 base from J, with 12 bases in between. The CDR3 sequence: CASSLQDGSYEQYF. The CDR3 DNA sequence: TGTGCCAGCAGCCTGCAGGACGGATCCTACGAGCAGTACTTC. The full variable domain, its missing parts supplied by reference TRBV7-6 and TRBJ2-7, is GAGVSQSPRYKVTKRGQDVALRCDPISGHVSLYWYRQALGQGPEFLTYFNYEAQQDKSGLPNDRFSAERPEGSISTLTIQRTEQRDSAMYRCASSLQDGSYEQYFGPGTRLTVT.

This clonotype has more than one count but fewer than ten. The V call is TRBV9, the J call TRBJ2-7; perhaps TRBD2 as D (5 bases). The CDR3 covers 15 residues. The ends were cut back, 4 bases at V and 2 bases at J, with 16 bases in the middle. CDR1 and CDR2 (germline): SGDLS, YYNGEE. CDR3 loop: CASSRLGEGAYEQYF. CDR3 sequence (DNA): TGTGCCAGCAGCCGCTTAGGAGAGGGAGCCTACGAGCAGTACTTC.

This clonotype was observed a handful of times. The chain is built from TRBV27 and TRBJ2-7; TRBD1 or TRBD2 may be the D gene (6 bases each). There are 15 residues in the CDR3. Deletions cut 4 bases from V and 2 bases from J, with 15 bases between. CDR1 is MNHEY, CDR2 SMNVEV, per germline (reference sequence). DNA for the CDR3: TGTGCCAGCAGTTCTCCGACAGGAGGGACCTACGAGCAGTACTTC. Protein sequence: CASSSPTGGTYEQYF.

This clonotype was counted between two and nine times. The CDR3 loop is CASSQGVSMDSSYEQYF. The CDR3 DNA is TGTGCCAGCAGCCAAGGGGTTTCTATGGACAGCTCCTACGAGCAGTACTTC. The chain carries TRBV4-2 and TRBJ2-7; TRBD1 might be the D (6 bases). Trimming pared 1 base from V and 0 bases from J, leaving 16 bases between. Germline V gene sequence: CDR1 LGHNA, CDR2 YNFKEQ. CDR3 length: 17 residues.

J is TRBJ1-2 and V is TRBV20-1; 7 bases map to TRBD1. Per the germline V gene, CDR1 is DFQATT and CDR2 is SNEGSKA (reference sequence). The CDR3 contains 13 residues. With 0 bases clipped from V and 6 bases from J, the junction kept 4 bases outside the gene matches. The CDR3 DNA reads TGCAGTGCTAGAGAAACGACAGGGCATGGCTACACCTTC. Translation gives CSARETTGHGYTF.

This clonotype was observed a handful of times. The chain links TRBV11-2 to TRBJ1-3, with unresolved D. Germline CDR1 SGHAT, CDR2 FQNNGV. V shed 5 bases and J shed 4 bases, with 9 bases lying between them. There are 13 residues in the CDR3. CDR3 nucleotide sequence: TGTGCCAGCAGCGGACTTCTAGGAAACACCATATATTTT. This gives the protein CASSGLLGNTIYF.

The CDR3 here is CASSGQGAETQYF. CDR3 bases: TGTGCCAGCTCGGGACAAGGTGCGGAGACCCAGTACTTC. The rearrangement uses TRBV2 and TRBJ2-5; weak D call: TRBD1 (6 bases). V lost 8 bases and J lost 5, with 15 bases in between. The germline gives CDR1 SNHLY, CDR2 FYNNEI. The CDR3 is 13 residues long. Using reference TRBV2 and TRBJ2-5 for the parts outside the CDR3, the full variable domain is EPEVTQTPSHQVTQMGQEVILRCVPISNHLYFYWYRQILGQKVEFLVSFYNNEISEKSEIFDDQFSVERPDGSNFTLKIRSTKLEDSAMYFCASSGQGAETQYFGPGTRLLVL.

As concerns this clonotype: A junction end diverges from the germline sequence, so it may reflect a read error. The chain joins TRBV7-7 to TRBJ2-5, with 7 nucleotides matching TRBD2. The CDR3 has 17 amino acids. Germline CDR1 is SSHAT and CDR2 is FNYEAQ (reference sequence). The CDR3 sequence: CASSLGRAGSLWETQYF. CDR3 DNA sequence: TGTGCTAGCAGCTTAGGGCGAGCGGGGAGTCTCTGGGAGACCCAGTACTTC.

The chain uses TRBV6-5 and TRBJ2-1; D is unclear. The CDR3 consists of 16 residues. Trimming shortened V by 4 bases and J by 10 bases, and 23 bases separated the two germline ends. Germline V gene data show CDR1 as MNHEY and CDR2 as SVGAGI. The CDR3, as DNA: TGTGCCAGCAGTTGGTCGCCTCTTACGGCCGATGGGGAGCAGTTCTTC. Protein: CASSWSPLTADGEQFF.

The rearrangement joins TRBV24-1 to TRBJ2-1; D gene uncertain. This CDR3 has 13 amino acids. Trimming took off 5 bases at V and 4 bases at J, with 8 bases between the two ends. The germline V gene encodes CDR1 KGHDR and CDR2 SFDVKD. The CDR3 coding sequence is TGTGCCACCAGTGCCTTCCCTTACAATGAGCAGTTCTTC. Translating it yields CATSAFPYNEQFF.